Detailed here is one T cell receptor (beta chain). The record originates from a study of technical replicates of blood from a handful of donors. Trimming took 6 bases from V and 4 from J, leaving 16 bases between them. In germline, CDR1 is MNHNS, CDR2 SASEGT. This CDR3 is 15 amino acids long. Assay used: immunoSEQ multiplex PCR; TCRdb lists only in-frame clones, some missing. The sample yields some 93,000 clones, roughly 96% seen once. The chain is built from TRBV6-1 and TRBJ2-1; possible D gene TRBD1, 6 bases. The sequence derives from a human donor in good health. Sequencing was carried out using T cells isolated from PBMCs. The CDR3 protein is CASRETGISYNEQFF. CDR3 bases: TGTGCCAGCAGAGAGACAGGAATATCGTACAATGAGCAGTTCTTC.